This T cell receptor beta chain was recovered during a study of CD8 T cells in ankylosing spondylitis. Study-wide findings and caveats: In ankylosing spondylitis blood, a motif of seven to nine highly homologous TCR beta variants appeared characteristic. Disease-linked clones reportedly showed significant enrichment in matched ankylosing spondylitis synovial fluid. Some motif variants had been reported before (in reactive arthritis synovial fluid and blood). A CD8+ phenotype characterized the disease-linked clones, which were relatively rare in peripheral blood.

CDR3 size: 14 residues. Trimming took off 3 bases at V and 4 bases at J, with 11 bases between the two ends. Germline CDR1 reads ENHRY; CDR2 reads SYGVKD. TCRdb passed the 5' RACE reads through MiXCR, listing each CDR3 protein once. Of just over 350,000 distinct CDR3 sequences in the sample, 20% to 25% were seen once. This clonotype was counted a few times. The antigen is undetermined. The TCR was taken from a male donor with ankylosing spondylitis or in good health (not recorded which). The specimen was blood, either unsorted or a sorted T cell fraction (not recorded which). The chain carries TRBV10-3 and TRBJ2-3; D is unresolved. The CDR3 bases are TGTGCCATCAGTGATTCGGCCCTGGCAGATACGCAGTATTTT. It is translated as CAISDSALADTQYF.